This T cell receptor (beta chain) was recovered during a study of T cells in localized non-small cell lung cancer. The ends were cut back, 1 base at V and 10 bases at J, with 11 bases in the middle. There are 13 residues in the CDR3. The germline V gene encodes CDR1 SGHTA and CDR2 FQGNSA. Only in-frame clones appear in the TCRdb table, and some are missing; sequencing was by immunoSEQ multiplex PCR. Of some 38,000 clones detected, 70% to 90% appear once; the ten largest clones hold around 5.6%. This specimen was peripheral blood mononuclear cells, taken before any cancer treatment. The TCR comes from a male donor aged 60 or older with stage II lung adenocarcinoma. The genes are TRBV7-2 and TRBJ2-1, with D possibly matching TRBD1 (5 bases). The CDR3 loop reads CASSLGLGVEQFF. DNA of the CDR3: TGTGCCAGCAGCTTAGGGCTAGGGGTCGAGCAGTTCTTC. The full variable domain, its missing parts supplied by reference TRBV7-2 and TRBJ2-1, is GAGVSQSPSNKVTEKGKDVELRCDPISGHTALYWYRQSLGQGLEFLIYFQGNSAPDKSGLPSDRFSAERTGGSVSTLTIQRTQQEDSAVYLCASSLGLGVEQFFGPGTRLTVL.